Listed below are T cell receptor beta chains from one sample, sequenced in a study of T cell repertoires in cytomegalovirus infection. Which antigens these TCRs recognize remains unknown. TCRdb redid the calling of the reads with MiXCR, one entry per CDR3 protein. The sample lists roughly 990,000 distinct CDR3 sequences; approximately 31% were seen once. This specimen consisted of cultured CD8+ T cells from PBMCs, obtained from culture after CMV antigen stimulation. The receptors here all came from a human donor in good health (CMV status not recorded). Some clones in this sample may be carry-over from other donors' samples. Both conserved end residues are part of each CDR3. Fields, in order: CDR3 protein, D gene, V gene, J gene, clone size. The D gene is left open where the match is weak. Clone size is given for some rows only: seen once, a few or many times, or a class if the clone is expanded.

CDR3 protein: CATSPGQDNSPLHF; D gene: TRBD1; V gene: TRBV24-1; J gene: TRBJ1-6; clone size: NA
CDR3 protein: CASSIPGGLAGELFF; D gene: TRBD2; V gene: TRBV7-9; J gene: TRBJ2-2; clone size: NA
CDR3 protein: CASSSWGSSDNEQFF; D gene: NA; V gene: TRBV6-5; J gene: TRBJ2-1; clone size: few
CDR3 protein: CASSLDPVPGTDTQYF; D gene: NA; V gene: TRBV7-9; J gene: TRBJ2-3; clone size: NA
CDR3 protein: CASSHTGETGGNQPQHF; D gene: NA; V gene: TRBV3-1; J gene: TRBJ1-5; clone size: few
CDR3 protein: CASSPTRTGRKTGELFF; D gene: TRBD1; V gene: TRBV18; J gene: TRBJ2-2; clone size: few
CDR3 protein: CASSYGGEDTEAFF; D gene: NA; V gene: TRBV6-5; J gene: TRBJ1-1; clone size: NA
CDR3 protein: CASSLGESISYNEQFF; D gene: NA; V gene: TRBV19; J gene: TRBJ2-1; clone size: NA
CDR3 protein: CASSVGQGATYEQYF; D gene: TRBD1; V gene: TRBV13; J gene: TRBJ2-7; clone size: NA
CDR3 protein: CASSFSAGGNEQFF; D gene: TRBD2; V gene: TRBV7-9; J gene: TRBJ2-1; clone size: NA
CDR3 protein: CASSPGTRTQETQYF; D gene: NA; V gene: TRBV7-3; J gene: TRBJ2-5; clone size: many
CDR3 protein: CASSEGRVVNTEAFF; D gene: NA; V gene: TRBV2; J gene: TRBJ1-1; clone size: NA
CDR3 protein: CASSQGPGSNSPLHF; D gene: NA; V gene: TRBV4-1; J gene: TRBJ1-6; clone size: few
CDR3 protein: CASSYSTAGPEAFF; D gene: NA; V gene: TRBV6-5; J gene: TRBJ1-1; clone size: few
CDR3 protein: CASSPYPGGRETQYF; D gene: NA; V gene: TRBV7-6; J gene: TRBJ2-5; clone size: NA
CDR3 protein: CASSLFPRQSENTEAFF; D gene: NA; V gene: TRBV27; J gene: TRBJ1-1; clone size: NA
CDR3 protein: CASSSDEAGGYEQYF; D gene: TRBD2; V gene: TRBV5-1; J gene: TRBJ2-7; clone size: NA
CDR3 protein: CASSLRGDEQFF; D gene: NA; V gene: TRBV7-9; J gene: TRBJ2-1; clone size: many
CDR3 protein: CASSYGGQGARTEAFF; D gene: TRBD1; V gene: TRBV6-6; J gene: TRBJ1-1; clone size: NA
CDR3 protein: CASSRPSNYGYTF; D gene: NA; V gene: TRBV14; J gene: TRBJ1-2; clone size: few
CDR3 protein: CASSYTDNTEAFF; D gene: NA; V gene: TRBV7-9; J gene: TRBJ1-1; clone size: NA
CDR3 protein: CASSRLFGATGELFF; D gene: NA; V gene: TRBV7-9; J gene: TRBJ2-2; clone size: many
CDR3 protein: CASSQDVWNTEAFF; D gene: NA; V gene: TRBV4-2; J gene: TRBJ1-1; clone size: NA
CDR3 protein: CASSSDGVRLLDEAFF; D gene: NA; V gene: TRBV7-4; J gene: TRBJ1-1; clone size: few
CDR3 protein: CASSLINMGQEISSYEQYF; D gene: NA; V gene: TRBV7-9; J gene: TRBJ2-7; clone size: NA
CDR3 protein: CATSAGNTEAFF; D gene: NA; V gene: TRBV15; J gene: TRBJ1-1; clone size: NA
CDR3 protein: CASSSRTVPGNQPQHF; D gene: NA; V gene: TRBV28; J gene: TRBJ1-5; clone size: few
CDR3 protein: CASSFPGSEETQYF; D gene: NA; V gene: TRBV7-9; J gene: TRBJ2-5; clone size: NA
CDR3 protein: CSARSLQGSIDTQYF; D gene: TRBD1; V gene: TRBV20-1; J gene: TRBJ2-3; clone size: NA
CDR3 protein: CASSLALDEQFF; D gene: NA; V gene: TRBV7-9; J gene: TRBJ2-1; clone size: NA
CDR3 protein: CASSLGSGGGDTQYF; D gene: TRBD2; V gene: TRBV7-3; J gene: TRBJ2-3; clone size: once
CDR3 protein: CASSPPSGQETQYF; D gene: NA; V gene: TRBV5-6; J gene: TRBJ2-5; clone size: NA
CDR3 protein: CASTPSGANEQFF; D gene: NA; V gene: TRBV12-3/TRBV12-4; J gene: TRBJ2-1; clone size: few
CDR3 protein: CASSFGGPSDPPVGELFF; D gene: NA; V gene: TRBV7-2; J gene: TRBJ2-2; clone size: few
CDR3 protein: CASSSQGQGLGYEQFF; D gene: TRBD1; V gene: TRBV6-5; J gene: TRBJ2-1; clone size: few